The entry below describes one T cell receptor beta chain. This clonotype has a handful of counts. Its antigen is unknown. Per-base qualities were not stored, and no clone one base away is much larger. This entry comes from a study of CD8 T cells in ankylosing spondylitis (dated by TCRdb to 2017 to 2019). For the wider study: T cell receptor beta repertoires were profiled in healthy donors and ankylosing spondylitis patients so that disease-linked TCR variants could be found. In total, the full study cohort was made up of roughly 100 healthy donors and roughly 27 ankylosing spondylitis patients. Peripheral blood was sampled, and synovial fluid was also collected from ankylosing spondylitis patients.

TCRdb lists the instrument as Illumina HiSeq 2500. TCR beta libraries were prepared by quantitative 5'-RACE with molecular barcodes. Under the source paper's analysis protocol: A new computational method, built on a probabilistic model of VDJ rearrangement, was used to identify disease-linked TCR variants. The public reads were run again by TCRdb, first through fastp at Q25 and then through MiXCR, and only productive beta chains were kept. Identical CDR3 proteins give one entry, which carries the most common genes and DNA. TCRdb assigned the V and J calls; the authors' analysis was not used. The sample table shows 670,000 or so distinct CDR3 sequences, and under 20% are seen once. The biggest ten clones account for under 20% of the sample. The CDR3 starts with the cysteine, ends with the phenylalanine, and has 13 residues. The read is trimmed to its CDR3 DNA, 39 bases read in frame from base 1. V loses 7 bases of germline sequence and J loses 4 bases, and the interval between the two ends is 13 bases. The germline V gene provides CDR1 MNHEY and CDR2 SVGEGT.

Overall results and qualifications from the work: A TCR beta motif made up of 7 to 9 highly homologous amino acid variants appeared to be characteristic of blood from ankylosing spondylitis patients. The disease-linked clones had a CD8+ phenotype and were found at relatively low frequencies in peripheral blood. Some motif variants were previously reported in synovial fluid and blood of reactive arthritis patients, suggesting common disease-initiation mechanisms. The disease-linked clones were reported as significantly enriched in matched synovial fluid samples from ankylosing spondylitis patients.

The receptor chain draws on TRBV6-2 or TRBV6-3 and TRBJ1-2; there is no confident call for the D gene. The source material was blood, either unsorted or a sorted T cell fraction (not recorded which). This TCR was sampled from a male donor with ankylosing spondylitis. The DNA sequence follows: TGTGCCAGCACTCCTAAATGGTCCTATGGCTACACCTTC. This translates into CASTPKWSYGYTF.